The 14 T cell receptor beta chains below all came from one sample that was sequenced in a study of cytomegalovirus exposure and HLA in healthy donors. In the PCR, 60 Vbeta and 13 Jbeta primers were used. Method: immunoSEQ multiplex PCR; TCRdb's copy keeps in-frame clones and lacks some. Of roughly 150,000 clones listed, about four fifths are singletons. The material sequenced was PBMCs. All receptors derive from a man aged 25 to 40 in good health and CMV-seropositive.

V and J are TRBV28 and TRBJ1-6; a possible D gene is TRBD1 (6 bases). Per the germline V gene, CDR1 is MDHEN and CDR2 is SYDVKM. The CDR3 has 14 amino acids. V was clipped by 9 bases and J by 0 bases, with 9 bases between them. Written as DNA, the CDR3 is TGTGCCAGTACAGGGAGCTCCTATAATTCACCCCTCCACTTT. The encoded protein is CASTGSSYNSPLHF.

The CDR3: CASAPGVGLAGELFF. The CDR3 coding sequence is TGTGCCTCCGCCCCGGGCGTGGGGCTGGCCGGGGAGCTGTTTTTT. J is TRBJ2-2 and V is TRBV30, with a possible D match to TRBD1 (5 bases). The CDR3 extends over 15 amino acids. Per the germline V gene, CDR1 is GTSNPN and CDR2 is SVGIG (reference sequence). V was shortened by 7 bases and J by 6 bases, with 21 bases between the two germline ends.

This sequence joins TRBV19 and TRBJ2-2; 8 nucleotides align to TRBD1. Germline lookup yields CDR1 LNHDA and CDR2 SQIVND (reference sequence). Germline trimming cut 10 bases from V and 1 base from J; bases unmatched to any gene: 8. The CDR3 is made up of 15 amino acids. This CDR3 is CATERTGLNTGELFF. DNA for the CDR3: TGTGCCACCGAACGGACAGGGCTGAACACCGGGGAGCTGTTTTTT.

The count of this clone is one. This chain links TRBV13 with TRBJ2-3; 13 bases agree with TRBD2. The germline V gene encodes CDR1 PRHDT and CDR2 FYEKMQ (reference sequence). After removal of 5 bases from V and 5 bases from J, the junction contained 1 base not matched to a gene. The CDR3 runs 14 residues. The CDR3 nucleotides read TGTGCCAGCAGCACTAGCGGGAGGGGAGATACGCAGTATTTT. Translated: CASSTSGRGDTQYF.

This clone has just a few counts. The rearrangement joins TRBV7-6 to TRBJ2-1; no clear D. Per germline, CDR1 SGHVS and CDR2 FNYEAQ. This CDR3 spans 12 amino acids. Between the trimmed V and J ends, which lost 2 bases and 5 bases, there was a span of 4 bases. Here the CDR3 reads CASSLPNNEQFF. CDR3 sequence (DNA): TGTGCCAGCAGCTTACCCAACAATGAGCAGTTCTTC.

Remarks on this clone: The sample holds other DNA sequences that translate to the same CDR3. The chain uses TRBV28 and TRBJ1-1, with 7 bases identical to TRBD1. Germline V gene lookup returns CDR1 MDHEN and CDR2 SYDVKM. The V gene end was trimmed by 5 bases and the J gene end by 3 bases; junction bases not matched to a gene: 12. There are 16 residues in the CDR3. The chain's CDR3 is CASSRPRQGRDTEAFF. For the CDR3, the DNA is TGTGCCAGCAGTCGACCCCGACAGGGAAGGGACACTGAAGCTTTCTTT.

With regard to this clone: Compared with germline, one end of the junction differs, possibly owing to a read error. This chain joins TRBV7-9 and TRBJ2-6; maybe TRBD2 (5 bases). CDR1 is SEHNR and CDR2 is FQNEAQ in the germline V gene (reference sequence). This CDR3 is built from 16 residues. The DNA of the CDR3 is TGTTCCAGCAGCTTAAAGGGAGCGGCGGGGGCCAACGTCCTGACTTTC. Translation gives CSSSLKGAAGANVLTF.

In this sample, this clone turned up a few times. Written as DNA, the CDR3 is TGTGCCAGCAGCTTAGAGTTTTGGCGGGAGGGCCCCTACGAGCAGTACTTC. Residues: CASSLEFWREGPYEQYF. The chain employs TRBV7-2 and TRBJ2-7; 9 positions agree with TRBD2. J lost 2 bases, V lost 1 base, and 9 bases had no gene match. Per germline, CDR1 SGHTA and CDR2 FQGNSA. The CDR3 has 17 amino acids. The variable domain in full, with the rest retrieved from reference TRBV7-2 and TRBJ2-7, is GAGVSQSPSNKVTEKGKDVELRCDPISGHTALYWYRQSLGQGLEFLIYFQGNSAPDKSGLPSDRFSAERTGGSVSTLTIQRTQQEDSAVYLCASSLEFWREGPYEQYFGPGTRLTVT.

The rearrangement uses TRBV19 and TRBJ1-5; TRBD1 matches 8 bases. Germline V CDR1 and CDR2: LNHDA, SQIVND (reference sequence). The CDR3 contains 13 residues. The J segment lost 6 bases and the V segment lost 8 bases, leaving 6 bases of the junction unmatched. In nucleotides, the CDR3 is TGTGCCAGTTTGGGAACAGGGGGTCAGCCCCAGCATTTT. Protein sequence: CASLGTGGQPQHF.

CDR3 in amino acids: CASSLVGQGQPQHF. Here the CDR3 DNA reads TGTGCCAGCAGCTTAGTGGGGCAGGGGCAGCCCCAGCATTTT. The gene calls are TRBV7-2 and TRBJ1-5; possibly TRBD1 for D (6 bases). Germline-derived CDR1 and CDR2 are SGHTA and FQGNSA. The CDR3 length is 14 residues. Trimming removed 1 base at V and 7 bases at J, with 11 bases between.

This sequence joins TRBV28 and TRBJ1-5, with D unclear. The CDR3 loop spans 13 amino acids. In germline, CDR1 is MDHEN, CDR2 SYDVKM. The V end lost 8 bases, the J end lost 2 bases, and 10 bases lay between the germline ends. The CDR3, as DNA: TGTGCCAGCCGAATAGAGGGCAATCAGCCCCAGCATTTT. Its protein product is CASRIEGNQPQHF.

The rearrangement links TRBV5-4 to TRBJ1-2; perhaps TRBD1 as D (5 bases). The germline V gene has CDR1 SGHNT and CDR2 YYREEE (reference sequence). The V end lost 4 bases, the J end lost 4 bases, and 17 bases lay between the germline ends. The CDR3 loop spans 15 amino acids. CDR3 residues: CASSAPGHASYGYTF. CDR3 sequence (DNA): TGTGCCAGCAGCGCCCCAGGGCACGCATCCTATGGCTACACCTTC.

This chain connects TRBV7-9 to TRBJ1-3; 9 bases line up with TRBD1. Germline assignment: CDR1 SEHNR and CDR2 FQNEAQ (reference sequence). This CDR3 region has 14 residues. The J segment lost 6 bases and the V segment lost 5 bases, leaving 5 bases of the junction unmatched. CDR3 sequence: CASSPGQGQNTIYF. CDR3 coding DNA: TGTGCCAGCAGCCCAGGACAGGGGCAAAACACCATATATTTT.

The chain uses TRBV27 and TRBJ2-1, with TRBD2 as a possible D gene (5 bases). V shed 5 bases and J shed 0 bases, with 11 bases lying between them. CDR1 is MNHEY and CDR2 is SMNVEV in the germline V gene (reference sequence). CDR3 size: 15 residues. CDR3 loop: CASSVSDSSYNEQFF. The CDR3 DNA follows: TGTGCCAGCAGTGTTAGCGATAGCTCCTACAATGAGCAGTTCTTC.